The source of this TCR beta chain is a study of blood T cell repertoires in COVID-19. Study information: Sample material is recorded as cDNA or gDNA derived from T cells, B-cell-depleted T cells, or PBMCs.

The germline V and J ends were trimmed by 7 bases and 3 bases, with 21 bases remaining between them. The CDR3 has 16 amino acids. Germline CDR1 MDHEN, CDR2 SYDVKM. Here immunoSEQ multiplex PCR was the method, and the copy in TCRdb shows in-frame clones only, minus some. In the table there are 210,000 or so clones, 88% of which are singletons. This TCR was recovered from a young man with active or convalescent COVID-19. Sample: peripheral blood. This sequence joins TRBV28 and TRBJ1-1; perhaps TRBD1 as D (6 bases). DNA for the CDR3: TGTGCCAGCATCACTAGGGGGGGTAGAAGCTACACTGAAGCTTTCTTT. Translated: CASITRGGRSYTEAFF.